These 24 T cell receptor beta chains were sequenced from one sample in a study of T-cell memory formation after mild COVID-19. TCRdb independently ran MiXCR on the 5' RACE reads; one entry per CDR3 protein. The table records roughly 610,000 distinct CDR3 sequences, about 18% of them present only once. The sequencing input was PBMCs or a T cell subset sorted from them (not recorded which). These receptors came from an adult woman who had mild COVID-19 (a few samples of this study predate the infection). Cell type and time point are not known.

J is TRBJ2-4 and V is TRBV7-3; D perhaps matches TRBD2 (5 bases). Germline loops: CDR1 SGHTA, CDR2 FQGTGA. CDR3 length equals 15 residues. The V and J ends lost 2 bases and 1 base respectively, with 9 bases between them. The DNA for the CDR3 is TGTGCCAGCAGCTTACGTGAGGGCGCCAAAAACATTCAGTACTTC. Protein: CASSLREGAKNIQYF.

The chain links TRBV3-1 to TRBJ1-1, with 11 bases lining up with TRBD1. There are 19 residues in the CDR3. Germline V gives CDR1 LGHDT, CDR2 YNNKEL (reference sequence). V gave up 3 bases and J gave up 7 bases; unmatched junction bases: 19. CDR3 in amino acids: CASSHSPSGTGGLRNEAFF. The CDR3 DNA reads TGTGCCAGCAGCCACTCACCATCCGGGACAGGGGGTTTACGAAATGAAGCTTTCTTT.

This clonotype was seen a handful of times. The rearrangement uses TRBV5-5 and TRBJ2-1; weak D call: TRBD2 (6 bases). The V end lost 4 bases, the J end lost 4 bases, and 15 bases lay between the germline ends. CDR1 and CDR2 from the germline V gene are SGHKS and YYEKEE (reference sequence). The CDR3 extends over 15 amino acids. This chain's CDR3 is CASSPHRRGYNEQFF. DNA for the CDR3: TGTGCCAGCAGCCCCCATCGGCGGGGATACAATGAGCAGTTCTTC.

This clonotype came up a few times. The gene calls are TRBV7-8 and TRBJ2-7; TRBD1 agrees at 8 bases. Germline values: CDR1 SGHVS, CDR2 FQNEAQ. V lost 5 bases and J lost 2; bases outside the gene matches: 11. The CDR3 totals 16 residues. In nucleotides, the CDR3 is TGTGCCAGCAGCCTCGTGTACAGGGGGGCCCCCTACGAGCAGTACTTC. Its protein product is CASSLVYRGAPYEQYF. The whole variable domain, remainder taken from reference TRBV7-8 and TRBJ2-7, is GAGVSQSPRYKVAKRGQDVALRCDPISGHVSLFWYQQALGQGPEFLTYFQNEAQLDKSGLPSDRFFAERPEGSVSTLKIQRTQQEDSAVYLCASSLVYRGAPYEQYFGPGTRLTVT.

This clonotype showed up many times. The chain joins TRBV24-1 to TRBJ2-2; possible D gene TRBD2, 5 bases. CDR3 size: 14 residues. V lost 4 bases, J lost 7 bases, and 12 bases lay in between. Germline assignment: CDR1 KGHDR and CDR2 SFDVKD. The DNA for the CDR3 is TGTGCCACCAGTGACGGACTGAGTGGCGGGGAGCTGTTTTTT. Translating it yields CATSDGLSGGELFF.

This chain joins TRBV24-1 and TRBJ1-1; D might be TRBD1 (5 bases). V was cut by 10 bases and J by 4 bases, with 15 bases left in between. Germline V gene data show CDR1 as KGHDR and CDR2 as SFDVKD. The CDR3 covers 13 residues. As DNA, the CDR3 is TGTGCCACTTCGACCCAGGGTTTCACTGAAGCTTTCTTT. Protein product: CATSTQGFTEAFF.

The DNA for the CDR3 is TGTGCCAGCTCCGAGGGGGCTAGCGGCCTGAGAGAGCAGTTCTTC. Its translation: CASSEGASGLREQFF. V is TRBV12-3 or TRBV12-4 and J is TRBJ2-1; tentatively, D is TRBD1 or TRBD2 (7 bases each). This CDR3 spans 15 amino acids. Trimming took off 8 bases at V and 10 bases at J, with 24 bases between the two ends.

V usage is TRBV20-1 and J usage is TRBJ1-5; possibly TRBD1 for D (6 bases). This CDR3 has 16 amino acids. Between the trimmed V and J ends, which lost 0 bases and 1 base, there was a span of 13 bases. Per the germline V gene, CDR1 is DFQATT and CDR2 is SNEGSKA (reference sequence). The CDR3 DNA is TGCAGTGCTAGAGATGTGGGGGGCTGGAGCAATCAGCCCCAGCATTTT. Protein product: CSARDVGGWSNQPQHF.

V and J are TRBV25-1 and TRBJ2-1; D unclear. The CDR3 has 17 residues. V was cut by 1 base and J by 0 bases, with 13 bases left in between. Germline loops: CDR1 MGHDK, CDR2 SYGVNS. CDR3 protein: CASSESGKSISYNEQFF. CDR3 bases: TGTGCCAGCAGTGAATCTGGCAAGTCAATCTCCTACAATGAGCAGTTCTTC.

This clonotype was detected ten times or more. V gene TRBV6-5 combines with J gene TRBJ1-2, with a tentative D call TRBD1 (5 bases). This CDR3 contains 13 residues. V lost 1 base, J lost 2 bases, and 5 bases lay in between. Germline CDR1 MNHEY, CDR2 SVGAGI. The CDR3 DNA reads as TGTGCCAGCAGTTACTACAGGAACTATGGCTACACCTTC. Translating gives CASSYYRNYGYTF.

The table lists this clonotype with a few counts. The chain uses TRBV6-5 and TRBJ1-5, with D maybe TRBD1 (5 bases). The CDR3 sequence is 14 residues long. V shed 6 bases and J shed 4 bases, with 13 bases lying between them. CDR1 MNHEY and CDR2 SVGAGI come from the germline V gene. Here the CDR3 DNA reads TGTGCCAGCAGGTCCCCCCGGGGGAATCAGCCCCAGCATTTT. This codes for CASRSPRGNQPQHF.

There are a few counts of this clonotype. The chain recombines TRBV14 with TRBJ2-7; D gene uncertain. The germline V gene has CDR1 SGHDN and CDR2 FVKESK. The CDR3 runs 15 residues. V was cut by 0 bases and J by 0 bases, with 9 bases left in between. CDR3 sequence reads: CASSQETAHSYEQYF. The CDR3 DNA reads as TGTGCCAGCAGCCAAGAGACGGCCCACTCCTACGAGCAGTACTTC.

V usage is TRBV7-3 and J usage is TRBJ2-3; 10 positions agree with TRBD2. Germline-derived CDR1 and CDR2 are SGHTA and FQGTGA. V gave up 4 bases and J gave up 3 bases; unmatched junction bases: 7. The CDR3 totals 16 residues. This chain's CDR3 is CASSSYGTSVTDTQYF. CDR3 coding DNA: TGTGCCAGCAGCTCCTATGGGACTAGCGTAACAGATACGCAGTATTTT.

This clonotype was found many times. The gene calls are TRBV12-3 or TRBV12-4 and TRBJ2-5; D may be TRBD1 or TRBD2 (6 bases each). V lost 3 bases, J lost 5 bases, and 22 bases lay in between. The CDR3 sequence is 17 residues long. The CDR3 bases are TGTGCCAGCAGTTTCCGCTCCCCGGAGGGGGTTAGGGAGACCCAGTACTTC. It translates to CASSFRSPEGVRETQYF.

This clonotype was found a few times. This chain joins TRBV14 and TRBJ1-3, with TRBD1 matching over 8 bases. This CDR3 has 15 amino acids. Per the germline V gene, CDR1 is SGHDN and CDR2 is FVKESK. J lost 4 bases, V lost 2 bases, and 4 bases had no gene match. CDR3 in amino acids: CASSQWTGFGNTIYF. The CDR3 DNA is TGTGCCAGCAGCCAATGGACAGGGTTCGGAAACACCATATATTTT. The full variable domain, its missing parts supplied by reference TRBV14 and TRBJ1-3, is EAGVTQFPSHSVIEKGQTVTLRCDPISGHDNLYWYRRVMGKEIKFLLHFVKESKQDESGMPNNRFLAERTGGTYSTLKVQPAELEDSGVYFCASSQWTGFGNTIYFGEGSWLTVV.

The chain employs TRBV7-9 and TRBJ1-5, with D perhaps matching TRBD1 (5 bases). This CDR3 is built from 12 residues. The germline V gene encodes CDR1 SEHNR and CDR2 FQNEAQ (reference sequence). The V and J ends lost 5 bases and 10 bases respectively, with 12 bases between them. The CDR3 DNA follows: TGTGCCAGCAGCAGGGGTCAGAACCCCCAGCATTTT. This gives the protein CASSRGQNPQHF.

In its sample, this clonotype was seen a few times. This chain links TRBV4-1 with TRBJ2-5; weak D call: TRBD2 (6 bases). The CDR3 contains 14 residues. V was pared by 4 bases and J by 2 bases, with 11 bases between. Per germline, CDR1 MGHRA and CDR2 YSYEKL. CDR3 protein: CASSPPGVQETQYF. As DNA, the CDR3 is TGCGCCAGCAGCCCACCGGGGGTACAAGAGACCCAGTACTTC.

This rearrangement joins TRBV14 to TRBJ2-5, with unresolved D. Looked up from germline, CDR1 is SGHDN and CDR2 is FVKESK. Trimming took off 3 bases at V and 2 bases at J, with 10 bases between the two ends. The CDR3 spans 14 residues. The CDR3 DNA is TGTGCCAGCAGCCACGGATCCCCTCAAGAGACCCAGTACTTC. Amino acids: CASSHGSPQETQYF.

This clonotype appeared a few times. The chain employs TRBV19 and TRBJ1-2, with a tentative D call TRBD1 (6 bases). Germline CDR1 LNHDA, CDR2 SQIVND (reference sequence). This CDR3 spans 16 amino acids. Trimming pared 3 bases from V and 4 bases from J, leaving 18 bases between. The CDR3 DNA reads as TGTGCCAGTAGTATGGGGCCCGGGGGGCGCGCCTATGGCTACACCTTC. It translates to CASSMGPGGRAYGYTF.

This clonotype was seen a handful of times. V usage is TRBV5-6 and J usage is TRBJ2-1; 7 nucleotides agree with TRBD1. The junction had 6 bases not matched to a gene; V was cut back by 4 bases and J by 2 bases. The CDR3 sequence is 15 residues long. The germline V gene has CDR1 SGHDT and CDR2 YYEEEE. CDR3 loop: CASSLYRGPYNEQFF. CDR3 DNA sequence: TGTGCCAGCAGCCTTTACAGGGGACCCTACAATGAGCAGTTCTTC.

J is TRBJ1-5 and V is TRBV5-5; the match to TRBD1 covers 8 bases. Germline-derived CDR1 and CDR2 are SGHKS and YYEKEE (reference sequence). CDR3 length: 15 amino acids. V lost 5 bases and J lost 2; bases outside the gene matches: 6. The CDR3 spells CASSPDRAGNQPQHF. The CDR3 DNA is TGTGCCAGCAGTCCGGACAGGGCAGGCAATCAGCCCCAGCATTTT.

V gene TRBV18 combines with J gene TRBJ1-1; 8 bases agree with TRBD1. Germline CDR1 and CDR2: KGHSH and LQKENI. With V trimmed by 5 bases and J by 6 bases, 5 bases remained unmatched. The CDR3 loop spans 13 amino acids. In DNA, the CDR3 is TGTGCCAGCTCAACCGGACAGGGAGCTGAAGCTTTCTTT. Its protein is CASSTGQGAEAFF.

This clonotype came up a few times. This sequence joins TRBV20-1 and TRBJ1-2; 8 nucleotides match TRBD1. The germline gives CDR1 DFQATT, CDR2 SNEGSKA (reference sequence). The V gene end was trimmed by 6 bases and the J gene end by 5 bases; junction bases not matched to a gene: 5. The CDR3 loop spans 12 amino acids. The CDR3 is CSAQTGVYGYTF. The DNA for the CDR3 is TGCAGTGCACAGACAGGGGTTTATGGCTACACCTTC.

This clonotype was counted between two and nine times. The rearrangement links TRBV5-1 to TRBJ2-7; no reliable D call. The CDR3 consists of 14 residues. V was clipped by 5 bases and J by 0 bases, with 12 bases between them. The germline V gene has CDR1 SGHRS and CDR2 YFSETQ. DNA of the CDR3: TGCGCCAGCAGGGAAGGGCAGATCTCCTACGAGCAGTACTTC. Translating it yields CASREGQISYEQYF.